Listed below are T cell receptor beta chains from one sample, sequenced in a study of blood T cell repertoires in COVID-19. The method was immunoSEQ multiplex PCR; TCRdb's version includes in-frame clones alone and lacks a portion of them. The sample has some 300,000 clones; under 90% are singletons. Sample: PBMCs or T cells enriched from blood (not recorded which). These receptors were taken from a woman in her forties or fifties who had been exposed to COVID-19. The conserved cysteine and the conserved F or W are not part of the CDR3 here. Fields, in order: V gene, J gene, CDR3 length, CDR3 protein.

V: TRBV7-2
J: TRBJ2-1
length: 12
CDR3: ASSSRGSYNEQF

V: TRBV5-6
J: TRBJ2-3
length: 14
CDR3: ASSSDRGYSTDTQY

V: TRBV2
J: TRBJ2-7
length: 10
CDR3: ATGTVSYEQY

V: TRBV7-2
J: TRBJ2-7
length: 15
CDR3: ASSLGGQGSVIIEQY

V: TRBV2
J: TRBJ1-5
length: 11
CDR3: ASTQNSNQPQH

V: TRBV5-4
J: TRBJ1-2
length: 14
CDR3: ASSSRGGLTLSGYT

V: TRBV7-9
J: TRBJ2-3
length: 11
CDR3: ASSLGATDTQY

V: TRBV3-1/TRBV3-2
J: TRBJ1-4
length: 14
CDR3: ASSQEGWQGNEKLF

V: TRBV28
J: TRBJ1-4
length: 13
CDR3: ASSWGGTGFEKLF

V: TRBV18
J: TRBJ2-7
length: 13
CDR3: ASSPRDRVSYEQY

V: TRBV30
J: TRBJ2-7
length: 10
CDR3: AWSDGGYEQY

V: TRBV7-2
J: TRBJ2-7
length: 13
CDR3: ASSLRQGGSYEQY

V: TRBV4-1
J: TRBJ2-3
length: 15
CDR3: ASSQERSGGAGDTQY

V: TRBV12-3/TRBV12-4
J: TRBJ1-2
length: 10
CDR3: ASTDTGGGYT

V: TRBV19
J: TRBJ2-3
length: 14
CDR3: AKGTSGGSSTDTQY

V: TRBV27
J: TRBJ2-7
length: 12
CDR3: ASSLSGATYEQY

V: TRBV4-1
J: TRBJ2-2
length: 14
CDR3: ASSQRGGGAPGELF

V: TRBV5-1
J: TRBJ2-7
length: 12
CDR3: ASSAGTGPYEQY

V: TRBV4-1
J: TRBJ2-7
length: 13
CDR3: ASSQVPSSSYEQY

V: TRBV27
J: TRBJ1-1
length: 12
CDR3: ASSSPQGPTEAF

V: TRBV30
J: TRBJ2-7
length: 9
CDR3: AWSVRGEQY

V: TRBV10-3
J: TRBJ2-5
length: 11
CDR3: AISVGQQETQY

V: TRBV7-2
J: TRBJ2-6
length: 12
CDR3: ASSPSTGANVLT

V: TRBV5-1
J: TRBJ1-6
length: 12
CDR3: ASSVDRTISPLH

V: TRBV15
J: TRBJ1-6
length: 12
CDR3: ATSRQVLNSPLH

V: TRBV11-2
J: TRBJ2-3
length: 15
CDR3: ASSLDRAGGTVGTQY

V: TRBV5-6
J: TRBJ2-3
length: 17
CDR3: ASSLPTSGGRYNTDTQY

V: TRBV5-1
J: TRBJ2-7
length: 13
CDR3: ASSLEVGGSYEQY

V: TRBV7-9
J: TRBJ1-4
length: 11
CDR3: AGRGVTNEKLF

V: TRBV2
J: TRBJ1-2
length: 11
CDR3: ASSEGANYGYT

V: TRBV3-1/TRBV3-2
J: TRBJ2-1
length: 14
CDR3: ASSQVSGNSYNEQF